The present T cell receptor (beta chain) was sequenced within a study of blood T cell repertoires in COVID-19. Study overall: Material from acute and convalescent COVID-19 was sourced from the United States, Italy and Spain.

In the original analysis: Cell counts per sample came from amplifying reference gene primers. Only in-frame clones appear in the TCRdb table, and some are missing; sequencing was by immunoSEQ multiplex PCR. That table furnishes V, J and clone size, whereas the DNA furnished D and trimming. This table holds roughly 160,000 clones, over 90% found once. The CDR3 is 14 amino acids. Trimming took 0 bases from V and 3 from J, leaving 8 bases between them. Germline CDR1 and CDR2: PRHDT and FYEKMQ (reference sequence). The specimen sequenced was peripheral blood. This TCR was sampled from a man aged 45-60 years with acute or convalescent COVID-19. The genes are TRBV13 and TRBJ1-2, with D tentatively TRBD1 (5 bases). CDR3 residues: CASSLGLGDYGYTF. In DNA, the CDR3 is TGTGCCAGCAGCTTAGGCCTAGGGGACTATGGCTACACCTTC.